This entry is about one TCR beta chain. These data originate in a study of blood T cell repertoires in COVID-19. About the research overall: COVID-19 samples from acute and convalescent phases originated in the United States, Italy and Spain. The cDNA or gDNA used as material had been derived from T cells, B-cell-depleted T cells, or PBMCs.

This CDR3 has 19 amino acids. The germline V gene has CDR1 SGHAT and CDR2 FQNNGV. V trimming: 1 base; J trimming: 4 bases; junction bases outside the gene matches: 16. Authors' processing steps: Cell counts per sample came from amplifying reference gene primers. Measured with immunoSEQ multiplex PCR; TCRdb has only the in-frame clones, and not every one. That table supplies the V and J calls and clone size; D and trimming were determined from the DNA. Here the sample spans around 170,000 clones, roughly 85% being singletons. The source is a man aged 50 to 59 with active or convalescent COVID-19. This sequence joins TRBV11-2 and TRBJ2-5, with 9 bases lining up with TRBD1. The sample consisted of peripheral blood. The CDR3 loop reads CASSLVGKGDRVYVETQYF. CDR3 sequence (DNA): TGTGCCAGCAGCTTAGTAGGGAAGGGGGACAGGGTTTATGTAGAGACCCAGTACTTC.